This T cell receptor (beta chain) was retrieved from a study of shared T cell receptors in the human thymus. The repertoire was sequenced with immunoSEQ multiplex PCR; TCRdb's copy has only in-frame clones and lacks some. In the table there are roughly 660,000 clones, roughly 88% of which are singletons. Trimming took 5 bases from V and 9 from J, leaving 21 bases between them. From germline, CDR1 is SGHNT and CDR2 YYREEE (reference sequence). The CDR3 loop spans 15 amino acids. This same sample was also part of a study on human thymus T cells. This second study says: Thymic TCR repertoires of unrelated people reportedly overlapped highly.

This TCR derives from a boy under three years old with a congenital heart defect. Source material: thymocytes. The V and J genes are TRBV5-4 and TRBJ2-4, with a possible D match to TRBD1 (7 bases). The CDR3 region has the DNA TGTGCCAGCAGATTAGCGCAGGGGGGTGACGGCATTCAGTACTTC. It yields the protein CASRLAQGGDGIQYF.